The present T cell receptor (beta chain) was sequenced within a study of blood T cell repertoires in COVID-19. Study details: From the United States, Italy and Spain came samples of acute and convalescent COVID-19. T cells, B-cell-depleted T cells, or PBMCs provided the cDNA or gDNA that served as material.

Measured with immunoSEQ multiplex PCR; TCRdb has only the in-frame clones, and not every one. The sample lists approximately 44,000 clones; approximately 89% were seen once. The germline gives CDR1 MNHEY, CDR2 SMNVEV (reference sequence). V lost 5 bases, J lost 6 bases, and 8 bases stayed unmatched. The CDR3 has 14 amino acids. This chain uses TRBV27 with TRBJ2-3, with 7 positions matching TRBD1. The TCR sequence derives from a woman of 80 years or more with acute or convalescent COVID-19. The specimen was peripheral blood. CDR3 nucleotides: TGTGCCAGCAGTAGGGGGCAAGGGTCCGATACGCAGTATTTT. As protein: CASSRGQGSDTQYF.